The rows below give T cell receptor beta chains drawn from one sample of a study of T cell responses to AZD1222 COVID-19 vaccine. The protocol was immunoSEQ multiplex PCR, while the TCRdb copy is restricted to in-frame clones and leaves out a portion. The sample has 130,000 or so clones; more than 70% are singletons. This specimen was peripheral blood, taken on day 0 of AZD1222 vaccination. Receptors originate from an adult in good health. The CDR3 runs from the conserved cysteine through the conserved F or W. D genes are given only for firm matches. A row's size may be missing; if present it is once, few, many or a size class.

v_gene	d_gene	abundance	j_gene	CDR3nt	CDR3aa
TRBV5-1	-	-	TRBJ1-2	TGCGCCAGCAGCTTGGCTCCGGGGGCGGGAGGCTACACCTTC	CASSLAPGAGGYTF
TRBV7-9	-	-	TRBJ2-5	TGTGCCAGCAGCCCCTGGGACGGGAAAGAGACCCAGTACTTC	CASSPWDGKETQYF
TRBV3-1/TRBV3-2	TRBD1	-	TRBJ1-1	TGTGCCAGCAGCCCCCGGACAGGGTACGCTTTCTTT	CASSPRTGYAFF
TRBV28	-	-	TRBJ1-5	TGTGCCAGCACTCACACTAATCAGCCCCAGCATTTT	CASTHTNQPQHF
TRBV4-1	TRBD2	-	TRBJ2-1	TGCGCCAGCAGCCAAGATCGTCTCGCGGGAGGGCCAGGGAAGGTTCATGAGCAGTTCTTC	CASSQDRLAGGPGKVHEQFF
TRBV5-4	TRBD2	-	TRBJ2-1	TGTGCCAGCAGCTGGACTAGTGACAATGAGCAGTTCTTC	CASSWTSDNEQFF
TRBV7-9	-	-	TRBJ2-7	TGTGCCAGCAGCTTATGGAAGAAAGGTAACGAGCAGTACTTC	CASSLWKKGNEQYF
TRBV21-1	-	-	TRBJ1-4	TGTGCCAGCAGCGACAGGGATGATGAAAAACTGTTTTTT	CASSDRDDEKLFF
TRBV18	-	-	TRBJ1-1	TGTGCCAGCTCGCCGGGGATTCAAAACATGAACACTGAAGCTTTCTTT	CASSPGIQNMNTEAFF
TRBV10-1	TRBD2	few	TRBJ2-1	TGCGCCAGCACAAAGGGGGCTAGCGGGAGTCCCTTGGGGGTTTATGAGCAGTTCTTC	CASTKGASGSPLGVYEQFF
TRBV3-1/TRBV3-2	-	few	TRBJ1-1	TGTGCCAGCAGCCAAGATGGCGGGTTGAACACTGAAGCTTTCTTT	CASSQDGGLNTEAFF